These T cell receptor beta chains were read from a single sample in a study of shared clonotypes between healthy human individuals. This table comes from immunoSEQ multiplex PCR, and its TCRdb copy is limited to in-frame clones, with some not included. The table lists 2 million to 2.5 million clones, around 95% of them singletons. Sequencing input: naive CD4+ T cells sorted from blood. The receptors here all came from a man aged 18 to 29 in good health. The CDR3 runs from the conserved cysteine through the conserved F or W. The D gene is left open where the match is weak.

CDR3: CARSLYDGNGNQPQHF
J: TRBJ1-5
length: 16
D: -
V: TRBV5-3

CDR3: CASSEQGRDTDTQYF
J: TRBJ2-3
length: 15
D: -
V: TRBV6-1

CDR3: CSARARDTIYF
J: TRBJ1-3
length: 11
D: -
V: TRBV20-1

CDR3: CASKEAGSVSGELFF
J: TRBJ2-2
length: 15
D: -
V: TRBV6-5

CDR3: CASSQDRVHPYF
J: TRBJ2-7
length: 12
D: -
V: TRBV14

CDR3: CASSDPLNGANVLTF
J: TRBJ2-6
length: 15
D: -
V: TRBV28

CDR3: CASSVKTRIGGNEQFF
J: TRBJ2-1
length: 16
D: -
V: TRBV7-9

CDR3: CASSQVTGADGYTF
J: TRBJ1-2
length: 14
D: -
V: TRBV4-3

CDR3: CAIRRQGIGASGNNEQFF
J: TRBJ2-1
length: 18
D: TRBD2
V: TRBV10-3

CDR3: CASSQLQALNEKLFF
J: TRBJ1-4
length: 15
D: -
V: TRBV4-1

CDR3: CASSQARAAGNTIYF
J: TRBJ1-3
length: 15
D: -
V: TRBV4-3

CDR3: CASSSTSYNSPLHF
J: TRBJ1-6
length: 14
D: -
V: TRBV7-2

CDR3: CASSENRPSYGYTF
J: TRBJ1-2
length: 14
D: -
V: TRBV2

CDR3: CAWSRDPSSTQYF
J: TRBJ2-3
length: 13
D: -
V: TRBV30

CDR3: CASSEGTVPNYGYTF
J: TRBJ1-2
length: 15
D: -
V: TRBV2

CDR3: CASSSTGGEQYF
J: TRBJ2-7
length: 12
D: TRBD1
V: TRBV7-9

CDR3: CASSSPPRDTQYF
J: TRBJ2-3
length: 13
D: -
V: TRBV7-2

CDR3: CASSLVEVTEAFF
J: TRBJ1-1
length: 13
D: -
V: TRBV5-1

CDR3: CASSPIGGNSGANVLTF
J: TRBJ2-6
length: 17
D: -
V: TRBV5-1

CDR3: CASSLDPLGEQYF
J: TRBJ2-7
length: 13
D: -
V: TRBV11-2

CDR3: CASSPTGSFGQPQHF
J: TRBJ1-5
length: 15
D: TRBD1
V: TRBV2

CDR3: CASREGAKELFF
J: TRBJ2-2
length: 12
D: -
V: TRBV28

CDR3: CASSIQAGPQETQYF
J: TRBJ2-5
length: 15
D: TRBD2
V: TRBV2